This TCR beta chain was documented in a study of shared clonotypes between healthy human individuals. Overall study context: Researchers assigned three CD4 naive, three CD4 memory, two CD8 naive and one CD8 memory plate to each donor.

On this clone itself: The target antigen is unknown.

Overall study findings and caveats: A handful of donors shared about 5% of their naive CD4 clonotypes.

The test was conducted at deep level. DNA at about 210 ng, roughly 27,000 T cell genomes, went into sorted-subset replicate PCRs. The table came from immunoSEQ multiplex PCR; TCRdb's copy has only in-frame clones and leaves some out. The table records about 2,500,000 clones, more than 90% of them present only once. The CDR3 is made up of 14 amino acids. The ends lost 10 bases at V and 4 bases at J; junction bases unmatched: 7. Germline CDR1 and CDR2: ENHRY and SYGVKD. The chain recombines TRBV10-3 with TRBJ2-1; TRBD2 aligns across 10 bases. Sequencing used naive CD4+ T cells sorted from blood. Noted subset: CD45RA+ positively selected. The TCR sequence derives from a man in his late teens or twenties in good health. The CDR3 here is CATELAGRYNEQFF. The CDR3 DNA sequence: TGTGCCACCGAACTAGCGGGGAGGTACAATGAGCAGTTCTTC.